These 5 T cell receptor beta chains came from one sample sequenced in a study of T cells after yellow fever vaccination. TCRdb reprocessed the 5' RACE reads via MiXCR and lists one record per CDR3 protein. Among hundreds of thousands of distinct CDR3 sequences listed, more than 8.5% were seen once. Sequenced material: PBMCs, taken on the day of the first yellow fever vaccination. Source of these receptors: a man aged 18 to 30 who received the YFV17D yellow fever vaccine.

This clonotype was recorded many times. The chain is built from TRBV5-1 and TRBJ2-3; 14 bases align to TRBD2. The V gene's germline CDR1 is SGHRS and CDR2 YFSETQ. The CDR3 has 15 amino acids. Trimming cost V 7 bases and J 6 bases; bases outside gene matches: 7. CDR3 coding DNA: TGCGCCAGCTGGACTAGCGGGGGGTCATACGATACGCAGTATTTT. Translated, it gives CASWTSGGSYDTQYF.

The chain employs TRBV6-1 and TRBJ2-3; D remains unclear. The CDR3 is 14 amino acids. Germline V gene sequence: CDR1 MNHNS, CDR2 SASEGT. The germline V and J ends were trimmed by 4 bases and 1 base, with 9 bases remaining between them. For the CDR3, the DNA is TGTGCCAGCAGTGGGGTGAGCGGCACAGATACGCAGTATTTT. This translates into CASSGVSGTDTQYF.

This clonotype was detected many times. This chain joins TRBV30 and TRBJ2-1; no reliable D call. Germline V gene sequence: CDR1 GTSNPN, CDR2 SVGIG (reference sequence). This CDR3 spans 13 amino acids. Trimming left V 2 bases short and J 4 bases short, with 9 bases between. CDR3 coding DNA: TGTGCCTGGAGTCATACAAATTACAATGAGCAGTTCTTC. This gives the protein CAWSHTNYNEQFF. The full variable domain, its missing parts supplied by reference TRBV30 and TRBJ2-1, is SQTIHQWPATLVQPVGSPLSLECTVEGTSNPNLYWYRQAAGRGLQLLFYSVGIGQISSEVPQNLSASRPQDRQFILSSKKLLLSDSGFYLCAWSHTNYNEQFFGPGTRLTVL.

For this clonotype: This clone may be a read error of a much larger clone one base away. This chain joins TRBV6-5 and TRBJ1-4; D unresolved. The germline V gene has CDR1 MNHEY and CDR2 SVGAGI. The ends were cut back, 0 bases at V and 8 bases at J, with 19 bases in the middle. The length of the CDR3 is 17 residues. The CDR3 loop reads CASSYSKFQAMREKLFF. The CDR3 DNA follows: TGTGCCAGCAGTTACTCCAAATTTCAGGCCATGAGGGAAAAACTGTTTTTT.

This clonotype was seen a few times. The rearrangement joins TRBV7-6 to TRBJ2-1; 9 nucleotides line up with TRBD2. V dropped 5 bases and J dropped 6; count of bases not matched to a gene: 11. This CDR3 is 16 amino acids long. Looked up from germline, CDR1 is SGHVS and CDR2 is FNYEAQ. The CDR3 region has the DNA TGTGCCAGCAGCGCAAGAGGCGGGGGGGCAGGCAATGAGCAGTTCTTC. Amino acid sequence: CASSARGGGAGNEQFF.